This T cell receptor (beta chain) was sequenced during a study of shared clonotypes between healthy human individuals. General study results and limits: Having only a few donors restricted how much genetic and exposure-history diversity was captured. Naive subsets generally had larger estimated richness than memory subsets. Roughly 5% of naive CD4 clonotypes were shared across several donors.

The authors distributed each subset's genomic DNA evenly over several immunoSEQ plates. Using immunoSEQ multiplex PCR, the repertoire was profiled, and TCRdb retains in-frame clones only, with some absent. In the table there are about 2.1 million clones, approximately 94% of which are singletons. Concerning this clone itself: What it binds is not known. Other DNA sequences in this specimen translate into the identical CDR3.

The V segment lost 3 bases and the J segment 7 bases; nucleotides outside the gene matches: 2. The V gene's germline CDR1 is SGHDT and CDR2 YYEEEE. The CDR3 covers 13 residues. Terminally differentiated effector memory CD45RA+ cells were left out of the naive CD8 fraction, which was CD45RO-negative and positively selected for CCR7. The chain combines TRBV5-6 with TRBJ1-1; 11 bases line up with TRBD1. The source is a man younger than 30 in good health. Some clones in this sample may be carry-over from other donors' samples. Material for sequencing was naive CD8+ T cells from PBMCs. The CDR3 loop is CASSSGTGGEAFF. The CDR3 DNA reads as TGTGCCAGCAGCTCCGGGACAGGGGGTGAAGCTTTCTTT.